The present TCR beta chain was sequenced within a study of T cells expressing NK-cell markers (dated by TCRdb to 2020 to 2021). A note on the overall study: Three sorted T-cell subsets (CD3+CD56+NKG2C+, CD3+CD56+NKG2C- and CD3+CD56-NKG2C+) from eight donors had their TCR beta-chain repertoires profiled. Of the eight sequenced donors, seven were found to be HCMV-seropositive and one was found to be HCMV-seronegative. Illumina HiSeq 2000/2500, MiSeq or NextSeq was used to sequence libraries as 2 x 150 bp reads. Randomly selected healthy volunteers, three men and five women, were used as the eight sequenced donors. The full study reports these points: Those dominant clonotypes were again the most abundant among CD3+CD56-NKG2C+ cells in a few donors, at 28.3-60.1%. In six donors, the dominant CD3+CD56+NKG2C+ clonotypes were among the top 10 CD8+ clonotypes and accounted for roughly 1.0-7.0% of CD8+ T cells. Whether the expanded NKG2C-expressing T cell clones were specific for HCMV antigens was left unclear.

The instrument was an Illumina HiSeq 2000. 5'RACE template switching, by which a universal primer site and unique molecular identifiers were added, was used to make TCR beta cDNA libraries. cDNA synthesis was primed from the TCR beta constant segment and was followed by two successive PCR amplification steps. Under the source paper's analysis protocol: MIGEC was used to demultiplex reads and group reads by UMI, and MiTCR was used to assemble and quantify clonotypes. To remove erroneous sequences, TCR cDNA sequences were retained only when supported by two or more reads. The tcR package was used for downstream repertoire analysis, and clonotypes were matched across fractions by CDR3 nucleotide sequence plus V segment. VDJmatch was used to annotate antigen specificity against VDJdb, with one amino acid substitution allowed in CDR3. After the reads were reprocessed by TCRdb, one entry was made per CDR3 protein sequence, with no DNA. TCRdb, not the original authors, processed these V and J calls. The table kept for this sample lists 450,000 to 600,000 distinct CDR3 sequences. The ten biggest clones cover 3% to 4.5% of the sample.

The CDR3 contains 15 residues, cysteine and phenylalanine counted. Nucleotide data are not available. From the germline V gene, CDR1 is LGHNA and CDR2 is YNFKEQ. A remark on this clonotype: Its antigen is not yet known.

A commercial ELISA kit detecting HCMV-specific IgG in serum was used to determine HCMV serostatus. Peripheral blood mononuclear cells were isolated from blood by Ficoll density gradient centrifugation. The specimen was blood T cells: a sorted CD56 or NKG2C T cell subset, CD4+ or CD8+ T cells, or bulk PBMC T cells (not recorded which). This sequence was found in a man aged 18 to 35 in good health. Donor details come from another sample of the same person, matched by shared clones. The sequence is built from TRBV4-2 and TRBJ2-7. The CDR3 here reads CASSQVVQERQEQYF.